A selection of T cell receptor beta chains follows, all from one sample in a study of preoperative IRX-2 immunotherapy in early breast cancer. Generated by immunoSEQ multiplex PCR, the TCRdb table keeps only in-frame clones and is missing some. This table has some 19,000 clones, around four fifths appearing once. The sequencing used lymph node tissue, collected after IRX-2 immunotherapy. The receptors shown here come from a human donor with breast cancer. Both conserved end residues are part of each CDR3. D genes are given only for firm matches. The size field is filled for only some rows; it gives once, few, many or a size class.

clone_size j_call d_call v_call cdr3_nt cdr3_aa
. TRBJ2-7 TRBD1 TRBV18 TGTGCCAGCTCACATGACAGGGGGAAACACGAGCAGTACTTC CASSHDRGKHEQYF
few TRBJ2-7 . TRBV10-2 TGCGCCAGCAGTGAGGGGGCTGGGTACGAGCAGTACTTC CASSEGAGYEQYF
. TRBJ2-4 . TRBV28 TGTGCCAGCAGATCAGGGGGAGGGGACATTCAGTACTTC CASRSGGGDIQYF
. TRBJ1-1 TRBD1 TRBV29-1 TGCAGCGTTGAGACAGGGTTCACTGAAGCTTTCTTT CSVETGFTEAFF
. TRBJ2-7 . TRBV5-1 TGCGCCAGCAGCTTGGGGCAGGGAGTCTACGAGCAGTACTTC CASSLGQGVYEQYF
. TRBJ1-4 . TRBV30 TGTGCCTGGAGTGCCCCACATGCCCCGGCGGAAAAACTGTTTTTT CAWSAPHAPAEKLFF
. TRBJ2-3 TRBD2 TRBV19 TGTGCCAGTAGTCCCGGGACTAGCGGTAGCACAGATACGCAGTATTTT CASSPGTSGSTDTQYF
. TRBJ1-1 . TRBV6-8 TGTGCCAGCAACCCAGGGTATAGGACTGAAGCTTTCTTT CASNPGYRTEAFF
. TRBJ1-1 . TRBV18 TGTGCCAGCTCACCACCGATAGGGTCCACTGAAGCTTTCTTT CASSPPIGSTEAFF
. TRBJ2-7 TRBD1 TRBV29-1 TGCAGCGCCCTCGGACAGGGGTCCTTCGAGCAGTACTTC CSALGQGSFEQYF
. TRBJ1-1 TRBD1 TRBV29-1 TGCAGCGTTGTGGCGGGGGGGACAGGGAACACTCCTGAAGCTTTCTTT CSVVAGGTGNTPEAFF
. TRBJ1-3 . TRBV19 TGTGCCAGTAGTATCGTGGGGGTCGCGAACACCATATATTTT CASSIVGVANTIYF
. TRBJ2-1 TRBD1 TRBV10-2 TGCGCCAGCATCCGCCGGGACAGGGGTTTCAATGAGCAGTTCTTC CASIRRDRGFNEQFF
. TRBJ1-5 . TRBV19 TGTGCCAGTAGAAGGCCCGGACCGAACAATCAGCCCCAGCATTTT CASRRPGPNNQPQHF
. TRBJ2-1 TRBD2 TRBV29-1 TGCAGTGGGGGGACTAGCGACTACAATGAGCAGTTCTTC CSGGTSDYNEQFF
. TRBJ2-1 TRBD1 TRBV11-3 TGTGCCAGCAGCCCTCGGACAGGAACCTACAATGAGCAGTTCTTC CASSPRTGTYNEQFF
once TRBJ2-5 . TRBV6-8 TGTGCCAGCAGTTACGGGACTCAGGGTGAGACCCAGTACTTC CASSYGTQGETQYF
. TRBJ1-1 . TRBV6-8 TGTGCCAGCAGACGGGGGGGCATTCCTACGATGAACACTGAAGCTTTCTTT CASRRGGIPTMNTEAFF
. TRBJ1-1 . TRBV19 TGTGCCAGTAGTCCGTGGGGAGCTAACACTGAAGCTTTCTTT CASSPWGANTEAFF
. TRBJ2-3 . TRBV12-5 TGTGCTAGTGGTCCCTCCGGTATACGGACCACAGATACGCAGTATTTT CASGPSGIRTTDTQYF
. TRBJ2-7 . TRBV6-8 TGTGCCAGCAGTGACAGTCGCTACGAGCAGTACTTC CASSDSRYEQYF
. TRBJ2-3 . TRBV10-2 TGCGCCAGCAGTGAGGGACGGCGCGCAGATACGCAGTATTTT CASSEGRRADTQYF
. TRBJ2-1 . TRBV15 TGTGCCACCAGCAGAGATCTTTTAGCGAACAATGAGCAGTTCTTC CATSRDLLANNEQFF
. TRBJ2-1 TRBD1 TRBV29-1 TGCAGCGGGGGACAGGGGGCTAATAATGAGCAGTTCTTC CSGGQGANNEQFF
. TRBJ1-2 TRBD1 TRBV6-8 TGTGCCAGCGACCGGACAGGAGCTAACTATGGCTACACCTTC CASDRTGANYGYTF
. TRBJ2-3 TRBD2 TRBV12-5 TGTGCTAGTGGTACGCGAGCGGGGGGATTCACAGATACGCAGTATTTT CASGTRAGGFTDTQYF
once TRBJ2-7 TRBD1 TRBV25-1 TGTGCCAGCGCCGATACAGGGGGCAGTGACGAGCAGTACTTC CASADTGGSDEQYF
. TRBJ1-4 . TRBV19 TGTGCCAGTAGTATGTCACGCAAACAAGGATACACTAATGAAAAACTGTTTTTT CASSMSRKQGYTNEKLFF
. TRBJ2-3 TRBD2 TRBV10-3 TGTGCCAGCGCGGGGGAGCACACAGATACGCAGTATTTT CASAGEHTDTQYF
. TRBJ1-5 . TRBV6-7 TGTGCCATCGCACGCGATAGCAATCAGCCCCAGCATTTT CAIARDSNQPQHF
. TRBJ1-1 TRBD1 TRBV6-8 TGTGCCAGCAGTCTCCGGACAGGCAGTGAAGCTTTCTTT CASSLRTGSEAFF
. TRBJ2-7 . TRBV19 TGTGCCAGTAGTATCGAAGATTCCTACGAGCAGTACTTC CASSIEDSYEQYF
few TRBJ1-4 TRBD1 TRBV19 TGTGCCAGTAGTCGACAGGGAGCGGAAAAACTGTTTTTT CASSRQGAEKLFF
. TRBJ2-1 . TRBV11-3 TGTGCCAGCAGCTTAGAATCCCTAGTTAGGTCCTACAATGAGCAGTTCTTC CASSLESLVRSYNEQFF
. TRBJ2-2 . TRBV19 TGTGCCAGTAGGGACAGGAACACCGGGGAGCTGTTTTTT CASRDRNTGELFF
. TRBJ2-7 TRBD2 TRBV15 TGTGCCACCAGCAGAGCTCCGGGACTAACATACTCCTACGAGCAGTACTTC CATSRAPGLTYSYEQYF
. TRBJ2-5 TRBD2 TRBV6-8 TGTGCCAGCAGACTCGGGACTAGTCAAGAGACCCAGTACTTC CASRLGTSQETQYF
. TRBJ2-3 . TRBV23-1 TGCGCCAGCAGCCAAGCGATGGGGGATTATACGCAGTATTTT CASSQAMGDYTQYF